Listed below are T cell receptor beta chains from one sample, sequenced in a study of cytomegalovirus exposure and HLA in healthy donors. The assay was immunoSEQ multiplex PCR, and TCRdb's table has in-frame clones only and misses some. The sample includes some 150,000 clones, more than 60% of them seen just once. The sample was PBMCs. These receptors were collected from a female donor in good health and CMV-seronegative. Each CDR3 is given with its conserved first and last residue. Fields, in order: V gene, D gene, clone size, J gene, CDR3 DNA, CDR3 protein. A D gene is named only where the DNA matches it firmly. The size of a clone is reported for some rows only, either as once, few or many, or as a class for expanded clones.

TRBV10-2	-	-	TRBJ2-7	TGCGCCAGCGGCAAGCTGGGTTTGGGATCGGGAGAGCAGTACTTC	CASGKLGLGSGEQYF
TRBV9	-	-	TRBJ2-2	TGTGCCAGCAGCCCAGGACATTCCACCGGGGAGCTGTTTTTT	CASSPGHSTGELFF
TRBV27	-	few	TRBJ1-1	TGTGCCAGCAGCCCCGGGACAAGTAACACTGAAGCTTTCTTT	CASSPGTSNTEAFF
TRBV2	-	-	TRBJ2-2	TGTGCCAGCAGTGAACGGGGGACGGCCGGGGAGCTGTTTTTT	CASSERGTAGELFF
TRBV7-7	TRBD1	few	TRBJ1-5	TGTGCCAGCACCCCTACCGGAACAGGGGAAAATCAGCCCCAGCATTTT	CASTPTGTGENQPQHF
TRBV29-1	-	once	TRBJ1-3	TGCAGCGTTGAAGATCCCCGCTCTGGAAACACCATATATTTT	CSVEDPRSGNTIYF
TRBV7-2	TRBD1	few	TRBJ1-1	TGTGCCAGCAGCCAAAATTGGGACAGATACACTGAAGCTTTCTTT	CASSQNWDRYTEAFF
TRBV6-5	TRBD1	once	TRBJ1-4	TGTGCCAGCAGTACAGACAGGGGAACTAATGAAAAACTGTTTTTT	CASSTDRGTNEKLFF
TRBV6-6	TRBD2	once	TRBJ2-5	TGTGCCAGCGGGACTAGCGGGAGTGGGGAGACCCAGTACTTC	CASGTSGSGETQYF
TRBV7-6	TRBD1	-	TRBJ2-5	TGTGCCAGCAATGCCGGGACAGCTCGGGAGACCCAGTACTTC	CASNAGTARETQYF
TRBV2	-	few	TRBJ1-4	TGTGCCACCGTAGTTTCAACTAATGAAAAACTGTTTTTT	CATVVSTNEKLFF
TRBV5-4	TRBD2	few	TRBJ2-5	TGTGCCAGCAGCTTGGGACTAGCGGACCAAGAGACCCAGTACTTC	CASSLGLADQETQYF
TRBV6-9	-	-	TRBJ2-5	TGTGCCAGCAGTTATAAGAGAAAGACCCAGTACTTC	CASSYKRKTQYF
TRBV25-1	-	-	TRBJ2-1	TGTGCCAGCAGCACGGCAGGGGGGAAGGACAATGAGCAGTTCTTC	CASSTAGGKDNEQFF
TRBV20-1	-	-	TRBJ1-2	TGCAGTGCTCCCCAGGGAATCGGCTACACCTTC	CSAPQGIGYTF
TRBV7-2	TRBD2	-	TRBJ2-3	TGTGCCAGCGCGGGGGATTCAGATACGCAGTATTTT	CASAGDSDTQYF
TRBV4-2	TRBD2	many	TRBJ2-1	TGTGCCAGCAGCCAGGAGGGTAGCGGGACCCCCTCCTACAATGAGCAGTTCTTC	CASSQEGSGTPSYNEQFF
TRBV19	TRBD1	-	TRBJ1-5	TGTGCCAGTAGTGGACAGGGAGATCGGCAGCCCCAGCATTTT	CASSGQGDRQPQHF
TRBV30	TRBD2	once	TRBJ2-7	TGTGCCTGGAGTGAAGAGGAGCTGCGGGGGTTATCCTACGAGCAGTACTTC	CAWSEEELRGLSYEQYF
TRBV19	TRBD1	few	TRBJ1-1	TGTGCCATCGCCGGGACAGGGGGCCTGGACACTGAAGCTTTCTTT	CAIAGTGGLDTEAFF
TRBV5-4	-	-	TRBJ2-3	TGTGCCAGCAGCCGCACTAGCACAGATACGCAGTATTTT	CASSRTSTDTQYF
TRBV7-3	TRBD2	-	TRBJ2-3	TGTGCCAGCAGCCCCGTTCTAGCGGGAGGGGCAGATACGCAGTATTTT	CASSPVLAGGADTQYF
TRBV5-6	-	-	TRBJ1-2	TGTGCCAGCAGGCCTGGGACTTACTATGGCTACACCTTC	CASRPGTYYGYTF
TRBV9	TRBD2	-	TRBJ2-2	TGTGCCAGCAGCGTAGCCCCAGCGGGAGGGTCCGGGGAGCTGTTTTTT	CASSVAPAGGSGELFF
TRBV7-2	TRBD2	once	TRBJ2-7	TGTGCCAGCAGCTTAACTAGCGGGGGTTCCTACGAGCAGTACTTC	CASSLTSGGSYEQYF
TRBV10-2	-	-	TRBJ1-1	TGCGCCAGCACCCAACCGGGGACTGAAGCTTTCTTT	CASTQPGTEAFF
TRBV30	TRBD1	-	TRBJ1-1	TGTGCCTGGAGTGCCCGAGGACAGGGAAGAGGGTACACTGAAGCTTTCTTT	CAWSARGQGRGYTEAFF
TRBV7-3	-	-	TRBJ1-6	TGTGCCAGCAGCGCCCAGTCAGGGATTTCACCCCTCCACTTT	CASSAQSGISPLHF
TRBV6-5	TRBD2	-	TRBJ2-3	TGTGCCAGCAGTTTAATTAGCGGGGGAATTGATACGCAGTATTTT	CASSLISGGIDTQYF
TRBV10-3	-	-	TRBJ1-1	TGTGCCATCAGTGAGTCGCAGGGGAGAACTGAAGCTTTCTTT	CAISESQGRTEAFF
TRBV28	-	-	TRBJ1-1	TGTGCCAGCAGCCCGACAGGTCCTACTGAAGCTTTCTTT	CASSPTGPTEAFF
TRBV18	TRBD1	-	TRBJ1-5	TGTGCCAGCTCAGACAGGGGAACGGGCAATCAGCCCCAGCATTTT	CASSDRGTGNQPQHF